The entry that follows covers one T cell receptor (beta chain) sequence. Antigen: not known. Peripheral blood and lesional scalp punch biopsies were taken from alopecia areata patients. The data belong to a study of CD8+ T cells in alopecia areata. At the level of the study: After 6 to 18 months of tofacitinib, follow-up continued 6 months off drug.

The CDR3 contains 15 residues. V lost 6 bases and J 3 bases, leaving 19 bases between the germline ends. In germline, CDR1 is SQVTM, CDR2 ANQGSEA. The study, taken as a whole, reports: Compared with normal scalp, lesional scalp had higher clonality and more expanded CD8+ clones.

RNA extraction was followed by reverse transcription into cDNA, which acted as the sequencing template. TCRdb keeps only in-frame clones here, not all; method: immunoSEQ multiplex PCR. The sample shows 140,000 to 150,000 clones, about 60% of them seen only once. This chain links TRBV29-1 with TRBJ2-3; the D gene could be TRBD1 or TRBD2 (5 bases each). This material consisted of CD4+ T cells sorted from blood, taken at week 0. The receptor comes from a human donor with alopecia areata. The CDR3 coding sequence is TGCAGCGTGAGGGGTGGACGCATATTAACAGATACGCAGTATTTT. It translates to CSVRGGRILTDTQYF.